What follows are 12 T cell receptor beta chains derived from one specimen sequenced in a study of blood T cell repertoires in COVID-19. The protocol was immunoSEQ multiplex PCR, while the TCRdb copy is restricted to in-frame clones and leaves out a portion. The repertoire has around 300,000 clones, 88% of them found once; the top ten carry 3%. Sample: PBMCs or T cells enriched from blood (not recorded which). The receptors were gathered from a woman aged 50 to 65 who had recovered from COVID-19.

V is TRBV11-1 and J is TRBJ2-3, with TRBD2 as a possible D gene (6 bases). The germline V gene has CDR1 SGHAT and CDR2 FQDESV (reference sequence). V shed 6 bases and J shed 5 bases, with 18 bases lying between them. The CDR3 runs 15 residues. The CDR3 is CASRHGWRERDTQYF. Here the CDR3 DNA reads TGTGCCAGCAGACATGGTTGGCGGGAAAGAGATACGCAGTATTTT.

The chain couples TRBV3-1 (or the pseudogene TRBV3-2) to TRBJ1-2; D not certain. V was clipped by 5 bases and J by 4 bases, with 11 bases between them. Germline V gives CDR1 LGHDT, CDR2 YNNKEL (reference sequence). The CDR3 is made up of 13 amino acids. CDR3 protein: CASSEQSSYGYTF. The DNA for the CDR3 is TGTGCCAGCAGCGAGCAATCTAGCTATGGCTACACCTTC.

The CDR3 sequence: CASSQSGTAYNEQFF. In nucleotides, the CDR3 is TGCGCCAGCAGCCAGTCCGGGACAGCTTACAATGAGCAGTTCTTC. The chain employs TRBV4-3 and TRBJ2-1; TRBD1 matches 7 bases. The CDR3 contains 15 residues. Per the germline V gene, CDR1 is LGHNA and CDR2 is YSLEER. With V trimmed by 3 bases and J by 4 bases, 6 bases remained unmatched.

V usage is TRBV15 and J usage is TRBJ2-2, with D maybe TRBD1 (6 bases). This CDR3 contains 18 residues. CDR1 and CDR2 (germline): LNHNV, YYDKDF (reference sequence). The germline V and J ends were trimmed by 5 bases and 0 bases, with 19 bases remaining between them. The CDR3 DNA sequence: TGTGCCACCAGCGGGGGCGGCCGATACCTGTCGAACACCGGGGAGCTGTTTTTT. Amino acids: CATSGGGRYLSNTGELFF.

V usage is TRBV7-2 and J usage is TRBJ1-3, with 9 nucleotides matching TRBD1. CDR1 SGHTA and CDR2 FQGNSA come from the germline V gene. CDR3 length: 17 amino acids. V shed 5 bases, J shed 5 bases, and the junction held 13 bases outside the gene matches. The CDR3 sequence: CASSPPPGTGRRNTIYF. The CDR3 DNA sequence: TGTGCCAGCAGCCCGCCCCCCGGGACAGGGAGAAGAAACACCATATATTTT.

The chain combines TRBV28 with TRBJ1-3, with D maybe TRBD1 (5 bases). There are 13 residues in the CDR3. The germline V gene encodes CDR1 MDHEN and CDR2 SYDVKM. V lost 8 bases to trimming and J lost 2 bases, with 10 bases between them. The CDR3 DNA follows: TGTGCCAGCGGGGCATTGGCTGGAAACACCATATATTTT. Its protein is CASGALAGNTIYF. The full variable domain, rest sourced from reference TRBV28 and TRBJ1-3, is DVKVTQSSRYLVKRTGEKVFLECVQDMDHENMFWYRQDPGLGLRLIYFSYDVKMKEKGDIPEGYSVSREKKERFSLILESASTNQTSMYLCASGALAGNTIYFGEGSWLTVV.

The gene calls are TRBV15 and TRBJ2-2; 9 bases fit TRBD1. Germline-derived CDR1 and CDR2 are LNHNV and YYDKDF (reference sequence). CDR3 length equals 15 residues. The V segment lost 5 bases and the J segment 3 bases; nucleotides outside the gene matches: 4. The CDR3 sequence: CATSRGQGDTGELFF. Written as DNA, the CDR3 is TGTGCCACCAGCCGGGGACAGGGAGACACCGGGGAGCTGTTTTTT. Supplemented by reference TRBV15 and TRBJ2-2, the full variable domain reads DAMVIQNPRYQVTQFGKPVTLSCSQTLNHNVMYWYQQKSSQAPKLLFHYYDKDFNNEADTPDNFQSRRPNTSFCFLDIRSPGLGDTAMYLCATSRGQGDTGELFFGEGSRLTVL.

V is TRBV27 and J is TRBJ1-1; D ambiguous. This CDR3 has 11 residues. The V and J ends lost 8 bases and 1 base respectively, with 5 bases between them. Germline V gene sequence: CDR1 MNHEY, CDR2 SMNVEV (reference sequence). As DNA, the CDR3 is TGTGCCAGCGTCTCGAACACTGAAGCTTTCTTT. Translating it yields CASVSNTEAFF.

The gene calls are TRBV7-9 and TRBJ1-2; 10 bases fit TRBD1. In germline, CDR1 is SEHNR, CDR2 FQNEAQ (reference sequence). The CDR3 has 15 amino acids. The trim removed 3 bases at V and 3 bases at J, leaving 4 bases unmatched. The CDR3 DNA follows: TGTGCCAGCAGCTTCTCCGGGACAGGGGACTATGGCTACACCTTC. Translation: CASSFSGTGDYGYTF.

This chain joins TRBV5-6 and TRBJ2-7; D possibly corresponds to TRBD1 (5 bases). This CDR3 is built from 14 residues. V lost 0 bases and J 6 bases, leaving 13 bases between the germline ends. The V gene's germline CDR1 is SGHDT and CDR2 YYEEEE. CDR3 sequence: CASSLGGPRSEQYF. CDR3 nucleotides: TGTGCCAGCAGCTTGGGGGGCCCGCGTTCCGAGCAGTACTTC.

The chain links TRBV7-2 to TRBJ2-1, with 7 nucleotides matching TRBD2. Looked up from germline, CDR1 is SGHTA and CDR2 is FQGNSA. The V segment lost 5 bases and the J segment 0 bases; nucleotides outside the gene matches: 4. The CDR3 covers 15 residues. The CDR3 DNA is TGTGCCAGCAGCCAAGCGGGAAGCTCCTACAATGAGCAGTTCTTC. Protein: CASSQAGSSYNEQFF.

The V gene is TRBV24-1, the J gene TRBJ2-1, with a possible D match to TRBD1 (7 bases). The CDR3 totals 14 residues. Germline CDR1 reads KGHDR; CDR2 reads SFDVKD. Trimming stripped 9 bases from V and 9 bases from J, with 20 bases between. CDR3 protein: CATSTGVSGLEQFF. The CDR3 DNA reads TGTGCCACCTCAACAGGGGTTAGCGGTCTTGAGCAGTTCTTC.